These 2 T cell receptor beta chains were sequenced from one sample in a study of shared clonotypes between healthy human individuals (dated by TCRdb to about 2020). The receptor library was made with the immunoSEQ multiplex PCR assay. TCRdb holds this immuneACCESS table with in-frame rearrangements only. Some clones are missing; in checked studies, unresolved V genes explain under half, and the rest has no known cause. Here the sample has under 2.5 million clones; 85% to 95% occur a single time. The ten largest account for 0.3% to 0.4% of the sample. Sequenced input: naive CD4+ T cells from PBMCs. The cell subset or site label here, explained by the study, means: CD45RA+ positively selected. The receptor set was obtained from a man between 18 and 35 years old in good health. Some clones in this sample may be carry-over from other donors' samples.

The CDR3 here is CASSLDQANEQYF. CDR3 DNA sequence: TGCGCCAGCAGCTTGGACCAGGCCAACGAGCAGTACTTC. This sequence joins TRBV5-1 and TRBJ2-7; D gene uncertain. V was clipped by 0 bases and J by 5 bases, with 9 bases between them. The germline gives CDR1 SGHRS, CDR2 YFSETQ. The CDR3 contains 13 residues.

The chain carries TRBV11-2 and TRBJ1-2; D not resolved. V was trimmed by 2 bases and J by 3 bases, leaving 10 bases between them. Germline CDR1 is SGHAT and CDR2 is FQNNGV. The CDR3 contains 14 residues. CDR3 DNA sequence: TGTGCCAGCAGCTTACAAATAAGGGACTATGGCTACACCTTC. Its translation is CASSLQIRDYGYTF.